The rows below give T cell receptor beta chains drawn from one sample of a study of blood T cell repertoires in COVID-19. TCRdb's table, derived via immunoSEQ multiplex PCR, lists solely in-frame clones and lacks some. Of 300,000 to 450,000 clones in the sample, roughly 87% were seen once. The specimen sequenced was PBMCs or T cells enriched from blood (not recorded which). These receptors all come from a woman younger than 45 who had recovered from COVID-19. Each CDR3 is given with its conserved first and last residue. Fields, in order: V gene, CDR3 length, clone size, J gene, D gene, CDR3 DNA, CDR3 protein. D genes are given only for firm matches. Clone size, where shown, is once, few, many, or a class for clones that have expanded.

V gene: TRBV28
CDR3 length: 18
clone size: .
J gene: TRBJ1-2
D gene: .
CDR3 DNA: TGTGCCAGCAGTTTACAAACGGTGGGGTTGCGGGACGTTTATGGCTACACCTTC
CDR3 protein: CASSLQTVGLRDVYGYTF

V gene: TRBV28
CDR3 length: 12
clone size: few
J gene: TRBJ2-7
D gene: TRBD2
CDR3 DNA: TGTGCCAGCGCCGGGAGGTCCTACGAGCAGTACTTC
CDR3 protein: CASAGRSYEQYF

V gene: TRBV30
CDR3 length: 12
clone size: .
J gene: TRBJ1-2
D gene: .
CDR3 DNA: TGTGCCAGGACAGACCGGGAGCTTGGCTACACCTTC
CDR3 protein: CARTDRELGYTF

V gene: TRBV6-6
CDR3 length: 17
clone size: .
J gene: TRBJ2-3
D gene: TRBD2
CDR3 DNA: TGTGCCAGCAGTCTGACCGCCCCTAGCGGCAGCACAGATACGCAGTATTTT
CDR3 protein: CASSLTAPSGSTDTQYF

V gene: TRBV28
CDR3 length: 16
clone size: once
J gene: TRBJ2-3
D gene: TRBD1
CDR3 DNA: TGTGCCAGCAGTCCTACCCGGACAGGGGAGACAGATACGCAGTATTTT
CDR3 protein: CASSPTRTGETDTQYF

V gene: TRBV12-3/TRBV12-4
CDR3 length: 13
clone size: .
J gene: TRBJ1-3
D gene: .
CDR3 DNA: TGTGCCAGCAGTCAGGGTTATGGAAACACCATATATTTT
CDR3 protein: CASSQGYGNTIYF

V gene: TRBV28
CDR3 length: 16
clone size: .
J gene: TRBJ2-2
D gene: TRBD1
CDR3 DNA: TGTGCCAGCAGTTTACTACTTGGACAGGATCCCGGGGAGCTGTTTTTT
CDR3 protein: CASSLLLGQDPGELFF

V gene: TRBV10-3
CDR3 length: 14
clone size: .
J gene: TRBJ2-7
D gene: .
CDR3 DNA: TGTGCCATCAGCCCTCAGGGTGGAACCTACGAGCAGTACTTC
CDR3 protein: CAISPQGGTYEQYF

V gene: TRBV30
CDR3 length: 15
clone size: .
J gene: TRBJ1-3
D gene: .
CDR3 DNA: TGTGCCTGGAGGGCAGGGTCAATCTCTGGAAACACCATATATTTT
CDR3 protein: CAWRAGSISGNTIYF

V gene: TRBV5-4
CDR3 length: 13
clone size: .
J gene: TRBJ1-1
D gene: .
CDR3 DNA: TGTGCCAGCAGCCGAGCCGGGGGGTATGAAGCTTTCTTT
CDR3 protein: CASSRAGGYEAFF

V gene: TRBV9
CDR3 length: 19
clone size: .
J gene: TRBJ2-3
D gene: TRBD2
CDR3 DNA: TGTGCCAGCAGCTTAACGGGACTAGCGGGGTCCCCGATCACAGATACGCAGTATTTT
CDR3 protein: CASSLTGLAGSPITDTQYF

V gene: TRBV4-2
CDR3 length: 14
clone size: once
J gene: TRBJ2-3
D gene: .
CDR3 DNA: TGTGCCAGCAGCCAGTTGGAGGCCCCCAGAACGCAGTATTTT
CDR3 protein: CASSQLEAPRTQYF

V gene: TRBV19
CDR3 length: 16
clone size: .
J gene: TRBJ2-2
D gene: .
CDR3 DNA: TGTGCCAGTAGTACAATAACGGGACTGTACACCGGGGAGCTGTTTTTT
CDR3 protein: CASSTITGLYTGELFF

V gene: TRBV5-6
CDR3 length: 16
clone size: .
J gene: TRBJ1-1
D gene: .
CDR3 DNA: TGTGCCAGCAGCTTGGAGGGGCAGCTTACGAACACTGAAGCTTTCTTT
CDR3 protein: CASSLEGQLTNTEAFF

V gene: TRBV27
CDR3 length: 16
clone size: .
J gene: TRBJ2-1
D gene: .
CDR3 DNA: TGTGCCAGCACCCTGGGGGGGGCAAGCTCCTACAATGAGCAGTTCTTC
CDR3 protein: CASTLGGASSYNEQFF

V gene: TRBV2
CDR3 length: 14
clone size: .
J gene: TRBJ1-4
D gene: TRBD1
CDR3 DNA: TGTGCCAGCAGTGAAAGGGGACAGTCGGAAAAACTGTTTTTT
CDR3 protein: CASSERGQSEKLFF

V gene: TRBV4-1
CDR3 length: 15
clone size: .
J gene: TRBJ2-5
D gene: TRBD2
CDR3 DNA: TGCGCCAGCAGCCAACCGACTAGCCCTCGGGAGACCCAGTACTTC
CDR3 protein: CASSQPTSPRETQYF

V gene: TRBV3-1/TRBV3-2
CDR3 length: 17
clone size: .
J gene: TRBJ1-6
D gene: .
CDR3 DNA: TGTGCCAGCAGCCCCTCTTTGTTGAGCTTTTACTATTCACCCCTCCACTTT
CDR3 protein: CASSPSLLSFYYSPLHF

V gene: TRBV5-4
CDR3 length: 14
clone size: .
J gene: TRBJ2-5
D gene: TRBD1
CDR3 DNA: TGTGCCAGCAGCCCCATGGACAGGGAAGAGACCCAGTACTTC
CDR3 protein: CASSPMDREETQYF

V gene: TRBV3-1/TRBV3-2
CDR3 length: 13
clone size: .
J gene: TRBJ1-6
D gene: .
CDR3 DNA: TGTGCCAGCAGCCAAGATCTCGGGGTTACCCTCCACTTT
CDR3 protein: CASSQDLGVTLHF

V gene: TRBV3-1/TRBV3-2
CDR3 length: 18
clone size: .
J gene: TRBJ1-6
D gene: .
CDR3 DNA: TGTGCCAGCAGCCAGTCCGTACGGAGGAGCTCCTATAATTCACCCCTCCACTTT
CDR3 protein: CASSQSVRRSSYNSPLHF

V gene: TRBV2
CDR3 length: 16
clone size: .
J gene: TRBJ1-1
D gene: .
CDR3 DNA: TGTGCCAGCAGTGAAGATTTGGAGCCCCTGAACACTGAAGCTTTCTTT
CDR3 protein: CASSEDLEPLNTEAFF

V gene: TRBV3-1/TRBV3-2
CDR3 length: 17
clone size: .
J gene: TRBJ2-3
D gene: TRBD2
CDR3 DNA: TGTGCCAGCAGCCAAGATCTCATGGCGGGGGGCGTAGATACGCAGTATTTT
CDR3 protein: CASSQDLMAGGVDTQYF

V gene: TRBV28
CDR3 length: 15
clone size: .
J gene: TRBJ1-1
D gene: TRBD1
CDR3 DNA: TGTGCCAGCAGGTCAGAGGGGGCGGTGAACACTGAAGCTTTCTTT
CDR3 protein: CASRSEGAVNTEAFF

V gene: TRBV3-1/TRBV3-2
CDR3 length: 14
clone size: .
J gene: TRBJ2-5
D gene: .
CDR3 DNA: TGTGCCAGCAGCCAAGATTGGGGGCGGGAGACCCAGTACTTC
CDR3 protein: CASSQDWGRETQYF

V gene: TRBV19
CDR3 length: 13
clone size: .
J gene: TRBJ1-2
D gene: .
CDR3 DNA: TGTGCCAGTACCCGGGGAGGGAGCTATGGCTACACCTTC
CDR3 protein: CASTRGGSYGYTF

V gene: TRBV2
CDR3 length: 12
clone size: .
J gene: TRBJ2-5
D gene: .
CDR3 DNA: TGTGCCAGTCGACTTATCCGAGAGACCCAGTACTTC
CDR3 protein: CASRLIRETQYF

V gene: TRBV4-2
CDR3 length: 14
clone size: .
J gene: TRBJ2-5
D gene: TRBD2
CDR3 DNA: TGTGCCAGCAGCCAAGGGTTGGGGGAGGGGACCCAGTACTTC
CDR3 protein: CASSQGLGEGTQYF

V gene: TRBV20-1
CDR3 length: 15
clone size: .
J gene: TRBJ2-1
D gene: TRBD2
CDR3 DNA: TGCAGTGCTAGTGCAAGCGGGGGCACCTACAATGAGCAGTTCTTC
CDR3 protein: CSASASGGTYNEQFF

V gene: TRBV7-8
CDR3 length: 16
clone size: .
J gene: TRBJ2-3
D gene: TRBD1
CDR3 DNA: TGTGCCAGCAGCTTAGTAACAGGGGCTGTCGAGGATACGCAGTATTTT
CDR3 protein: CASSLVTGAVEDTQYF

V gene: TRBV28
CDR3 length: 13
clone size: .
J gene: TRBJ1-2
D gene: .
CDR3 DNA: TGTGCCAGCAGTTTAAACAGGTACACTGGCTACACCTTC
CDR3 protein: CASSLNRYTGYTF

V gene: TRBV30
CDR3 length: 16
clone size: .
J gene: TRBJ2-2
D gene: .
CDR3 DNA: TGTGCCTGGAGTGTACGGGCCAGGGGTGGGACCGGGGAGCTGTTTTTT
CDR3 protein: CAWSVRARGGTGELFF

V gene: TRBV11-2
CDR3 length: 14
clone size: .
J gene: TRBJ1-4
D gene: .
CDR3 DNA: TGTGCCAGCAGCTTAGGAGGAGGGAATGAAAAACTGTTTTTT
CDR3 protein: CASSLGGGNEKLFF

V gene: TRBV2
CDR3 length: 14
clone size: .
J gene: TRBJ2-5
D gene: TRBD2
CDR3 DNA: TGTGCCAGCAAGGTCGGCGGGGGTGAGCCGACCCAGTACTTC
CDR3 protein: CASKVGGGEPTQYF

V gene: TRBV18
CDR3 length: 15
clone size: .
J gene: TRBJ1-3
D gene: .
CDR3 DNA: TGTGCCAGCTCACCCAGGGAGGACTCTGGAAACACCATATATTTT
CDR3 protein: CASSPREDSGNTIYF

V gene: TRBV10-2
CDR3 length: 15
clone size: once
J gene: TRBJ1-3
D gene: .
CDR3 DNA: TGCGCCAGCAGTGAGGGAGGGACGTCTGGAAACACCATATATTTT
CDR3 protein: CASSEGGTSGNTIYF

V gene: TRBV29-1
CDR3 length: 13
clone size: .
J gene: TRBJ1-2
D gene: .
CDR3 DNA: TGCAGCGTTGAAGGGTCCCCAGGAAGTGGCTACACCTTC
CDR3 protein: CSVEGSPGSGYTF

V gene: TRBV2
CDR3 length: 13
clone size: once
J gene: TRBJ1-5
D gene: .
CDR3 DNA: TGTGCCAGCAGGCGGACACTAAATCAGCCCCAGCATTTT
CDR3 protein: CASRRTLNQPQHF

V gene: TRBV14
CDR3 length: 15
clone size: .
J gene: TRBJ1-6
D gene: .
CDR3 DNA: TGTGCCAGCAGCCAAGTCACGGGTGGTAATTCACCCCTCCACTTT
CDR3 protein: CASSQVTGGNSPLHF

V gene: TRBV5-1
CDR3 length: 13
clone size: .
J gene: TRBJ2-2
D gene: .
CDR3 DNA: TGCGCCAGCGATGGGCATAACACCGGGGAGCTGTTTTTT
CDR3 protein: CASDGHNTGELFF

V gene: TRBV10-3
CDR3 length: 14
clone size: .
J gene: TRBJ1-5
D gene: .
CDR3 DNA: TGTGCCATCAGTTCAAACAGGATAAATCAGCCCCAGCATTTT
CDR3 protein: CAISSNRINQPQHF

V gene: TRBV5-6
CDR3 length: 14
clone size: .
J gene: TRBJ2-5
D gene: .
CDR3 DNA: TGTGCCAGCAGCTTGTACGCGGAAGGAGAGACCCAGTACTTC
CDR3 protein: CASSLYAEGETQYF

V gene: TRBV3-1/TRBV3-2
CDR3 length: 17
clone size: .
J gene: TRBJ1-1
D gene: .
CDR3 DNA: TGTGCCAGCAGCCAACGGGAGACTCATTGGGATTACACTGAAGCTTTCTTT
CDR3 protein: CASSQRETHWDYTEAFF

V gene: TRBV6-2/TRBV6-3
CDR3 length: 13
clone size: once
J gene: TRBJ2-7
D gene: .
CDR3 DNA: TGTGCCAGCAGTAAGACGGGAGCCTACGAGCAGTACTTC
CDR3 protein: CASSKTGAYEQYF

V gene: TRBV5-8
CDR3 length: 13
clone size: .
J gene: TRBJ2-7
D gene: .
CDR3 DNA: TGTGCCAGCAGCTTGGATCGCGCCTACGAGCAGTACTTC
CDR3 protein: CASSLDRAYEQYF

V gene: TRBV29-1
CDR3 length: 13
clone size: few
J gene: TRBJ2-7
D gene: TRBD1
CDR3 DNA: TGCAGCGTTTCCGGACAGGGGGACTACGAGCAGTACTTC
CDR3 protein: CSVSGQGDYEQYF

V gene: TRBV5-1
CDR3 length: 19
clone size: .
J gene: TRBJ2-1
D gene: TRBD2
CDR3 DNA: TGCGCCAGCAGCTTGGCCGGGTCTAGCGGGGGGGCAATCTACAATGAGCAGTTCTTC
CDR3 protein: CASSLAGSSGGAIYNEQFF

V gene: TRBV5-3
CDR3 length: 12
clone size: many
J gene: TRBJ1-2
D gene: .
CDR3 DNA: TGTGCCAGAAGCGAACTCGGCTATGGCTACACCTTC
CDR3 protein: CARSELGYGYTF